The T cell receptor beta chain described here comes from a study of blood T cell repertoires in COVID-19. The CDR3 spans 14 residues. CDR1 MNHEY and CDR2 SMNVEV come from the germline V gene (reference sequence). Trimming left V 3 bases short and J 2 bases short, with 11 bases between. Researchers sorted participants into cohorts using their self-reported clinical history. Within 2 weeks before study entry, exposed participants met a COVID-19 case. The repertoire was sequenced with immunoSEQ multiplex PCR; TCRdb's copy has only in-frame clones and lacks some. The sample includes around 200,000 clones, 65% to 90% of them seen just once.

Sequenced input: PBMCs or T cells enriched from blood (not recorded which). The rearrangement links TRBV27 to TRBJ2-7; D might be TRBD1 (6 bases). The source of this sequence is a woman in her twenties or thirties who had been exposed to COVID-19. The DNA of the CDR3 is TGTGCCAGCAGTTTTACAGGGTCCCCCTACGAGCAGTACTTC. Its protein is CASSFTGSPYEQYF.